This T cell receptor (beta chain) is from a study of blood T cell repertoires in COVID-19. Looking at the study overall: T cells, B-cell-depleted T cells, or PBMCs provided the cDNA or gDNA that served as material.

V lost 8 bases and J 8 bases, leaving 21 bases between the germline ends. Per the germline V gene, CDR1 is MNHEY and CDR2 is SMNVEV (reference sequence). This CDR3 is 15 amino acids long. Generated by immunoSEQ multiplex PCR, the TCRdb table keeps only in-frame clones and is missing some. The data show roughly 100,000 clones, roughly 87% seen once. The chain carries TRBV27 and TRBJ1-4; D gene unclear. The origin of this receptor is a human donor in a cohort sampled during active COVID-19. Sequenced sample: peripheral blood. CDR3 DNA: TGTGCCAGCTCTCGGCGGGGAGGTAATAACGAAAAACTGTTTTTT. Amino acid sequence: CASSRRGGNNEKLFF.